One and the same sample provided the 4 T cell receptor beta chains below, sequenced in a study of blood T cell repertoires in COVID-19. Repertoires were generated with immunoSEQ multiplex PCR, while TCRdb's copy carries only in-frame clones and drops some. Among around 100,000 clones, approximately 90% were seen once, and the ten largest hold less than 20%. Sequencing used peripheral blood. Receptors originate from a human donor in a cohort sampled during active COVID-19.

The table lists this clone with a count of one. The V and J genes are TRBV7-9 and TRBJ2-2, with 16 nucleotides matching TRBD2. The CDR3 runs 17 residues. The junction had 9 bases not matched to a gene; V was cut back by 10 bases and J by 4 bases. From germline, CDR1 is SEHNR and CDR2 FQNEAQ (reference sequence). This chain's CDR3 is CATPGLAGGRGTGELFF. As DNA, the CDR3 is TGTGCCACTCCGGGACTAGCGGGAGGGCGAGGCACCGGGGAGCTGTTTTTT.

CDR3 DNA sequence: TGTGCCAGCAGCAAAGACAGACAGGGGAGGCGGTACTTC. Translation gives CASSKDRQGRRYF. The chain uses TRBV7-9 and TRBJ2-7; 8 bases fit TRBD1. The CDR3 contains 13 residues. Trimming removed 5 bases from V and 12 bases from J; junction bases left unmatched: 12. Germline loops: CDR1 SEHNR, CDR2 FQNEAQ (reference sequence).

The rearrangement joins TRBV5-1 to TRBJ2-6; D is possibly TRBD1 (5 bases). CDR1 is SGHRS, CDR2 YFSETQ, per germline. V was clipped by 1 base and J by 0 bases, with 11 bases between them. This CDR3 is 17 amino acids long. For the CDR3, the DNA is TGCGCCAGCAGCTTGAGCACAGGTTACTCTGGGGCCAACGTCCTGACTTTC. As protein: CASSLSTGYSGANVLTF.

The chain joins TRBV11-2 to TRBJ1-2, with D possibly being TRBD1 (6 bases). Germline V gives CDR1 SGHAT, CDR2 FQNNGV. The CDR3 sequence is 15 residues long. Trimming pared 0 bases from V and 2 bases from J, leaving 10 bases between. CDR3 region: CASSLELGTNYGYTF. Here the CDR3 DNA reads TGTGCCAGCAGCTTAGAGCTGGGGACAAACTATGGCTACACCTTC.